The TCR beta chain under discussion was sequenced for a study of blood T cell repertoires in COVID-19. For the study at large: The United States, Italy and Spain were the sources of the acute and convalescent COVID-19 samples. PBMCs, B-cell-depleted T cells, or T cells provided the cDNA or gDNA that made up the material.

Authors' data handling: Scientists estimated how many nucleated cells there were by amplifying reference gene primers. The repertoire was sequenced with immunoSEQ multiplex PCR; TCRdb's copy has only in-frame clones and lacks some. V and J calls and clone size are as listed in that table; D and trimming were resolved from the DNA. This sample has some 65,000 clones; approximately 80% occur once, and the top ten carry 4.5% to 7%. Unmatched junction bases numbered 5, after V lost 8 bases and J lost 1 base. The CDR3 totals 15 residues. Germline V gene data show CDR1 as LNHDA and CDR2 as SQIVND (reference sequence).

The sample was peripheral blood. The chain employs TRBV19 and TRBJ1-3; 10 nucleotides agree with TRBD1. The receptor was derived from a woman between 70 and 85 years old with acute or convalescent COVID-19. The CDR3 DNA reads TGTGCCAGTGGCCGGGACAGGGGTTCTGGAAACACCATATATTTT. Its protein is CASGRDRGSGNTIYF.